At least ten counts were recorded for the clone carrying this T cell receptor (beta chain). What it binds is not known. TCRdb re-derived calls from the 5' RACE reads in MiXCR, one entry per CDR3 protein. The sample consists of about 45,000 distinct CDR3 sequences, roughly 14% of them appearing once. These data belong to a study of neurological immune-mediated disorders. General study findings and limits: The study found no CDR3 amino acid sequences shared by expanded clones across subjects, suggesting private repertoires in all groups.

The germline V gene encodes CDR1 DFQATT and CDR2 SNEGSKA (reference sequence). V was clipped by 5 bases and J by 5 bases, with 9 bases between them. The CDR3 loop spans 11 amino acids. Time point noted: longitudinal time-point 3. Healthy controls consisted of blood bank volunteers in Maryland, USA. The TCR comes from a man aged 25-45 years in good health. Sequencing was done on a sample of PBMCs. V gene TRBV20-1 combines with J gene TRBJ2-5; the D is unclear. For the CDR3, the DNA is TGCAGTGCTGGGTTGTATGAGACCCAGTACTTC. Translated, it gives CSAGLYETQYF.